The rows below give T cell receptor beta chains drawn from one sample of a study of blood T cell repertoires in COVID-19. Assay used: immunoSEQ multiplex PCR; TCRdb lists only in-frame clones, some missing. Of 60,000 to 85,000 clones listed, more than 80% are singletons. The specimen sequenced was peripheral blood. These receptors all come from a woman aged 60-75 years with acute or convalescent COVID-19. Both conserved end residues are part of each CDR3. A D gene is named only where the DNA matches it firmly. Clone size is not always given. Where it is, it says once, few, many or a class for expanded clones.

size	J	V	D	CDR3	DNA
NA	TRBJ1-1	TRBV11-2	NA	CASSLERDTEAFF	TGTGCCAGCAGCTTAGAACGGGACACTGAAGCTTTCTTT
NA	TRBJ2-3	TRBV28	TRBD1	CASSPTGGTDTQYF	TGTGCCAGCAGCCCGACAGGGGGCACAGATACGCAGTATTTT
once	TRBJ1-3	TRBV19	NA	CASSILQVNVYSGNTIYF	TGTGCCAGTAGTATATTACAGGTCAACGTCTACTCTGGAAACACCATATATTTT
NA	TRBJ2-1	TRBV3-1/TRBV3-2	TRBD2	CASSPTSGPYNEQFF	TGTGCCAGCAGCCCGACTAGCGGACCCTACAATGAGCAGTTCTTC
NA	TRBJ1-3	TRBV10-3	NA	CAITPWAGNSGNTIYF	TGTGCCATCACCCCTTGGGCAGGCAACTCTGGAAACACCATATATTTT
NA	TRBJ1-2	TRBV20-1	NA	CSAHGLLGYTF	TGCAGTGCTCATGGACTATTAGGCTACACCTTC
NA	TRBJ2-7	TRBV3-1/TRBV3-2	NA	CASSQKVSLGRAIHEQYF	TGTGCCAGCAGCCAAAAAGTGAGTTTGGGCAGGGCTATCCACGAGCAGTACTTC
NA	TRBJ2-3	TRBV4-3	NA	CASSQDWVLGGRGTDTQYF	TGCGCCAGCAGCCAAGATTGGGTACTGGGGGGACGGGGAACAGATACGCAGTATTTT
NA	TRBJ2-1	TRBV24-1	TRBD1	CATSDPGQGQSSYNEQFF	TGTGCCACCAGTGATCCGGGACAGGGACAGAGCTCCTACAATGAGCAGTTCTTC
NA	TRBJ1-6	TRBV14	TRBD1	CASSPGRGSSYNSPLHF	TGTGCCAGCAGCCCCGGCAGGGGGAGCTCCTATAATTCACCCCTCCACTTT
NA	TRBJ2-1	TRBV5-4	TRBD2	CASSRGLAGGNEQFF	TGTGCCAGCAGCAGGGGACTAGCGGGGGGCAATGAGCAGTTCTTC
NA	TRBJ1-5	TRBV27	NA	CASSSDRFGNQPQHF	TGTGCCAGCAGTTCCGACAGATTTGGCAATCAGCCCCAGCATTTT
NA	TRBJ1-2	TRBV4-2	NA	CASSQKTALTNYGYTF	TGTGCCAGCAGCCAAAAGACAGCACTTACTAACTATGGCTACACCTTC
once	TRBJ1-5	TRBV7-9	NA	CASSLGGPRNQPQHF	TGTGCCAGCAGCTTAGGAGGTCCGAGGAATCAGCCCCAGCATTTT
NA	TRBJ1-5	TRBV7-3	NA	CASSFRGVSNQPQHF	TGTGCCAGCAGCTTTCGGGGAGTAAGCAATCAGCCCCAGCATTTT
NA	TRBJ2-2	TRBV4-3	TRBD2	CASSNSGGWIGELFF	TGCGCCAGCAGCAATAGCGGGGGGTGGATCGGGGAGCTGTTTTTT
few	TRBJ2-7	TRBV4-1	TRBD2	CASSLPGLAVYEQYF	TGCGCCAGCAGCCTTCCGGGACTAGCGGTCTACGAGCAGTACTTC
NA	TRBJ1-1	TRBV5-1	NA	CASSSSSGIDTEAFF	TGCGCCAGCAGCTCCTCCTCGGGGATTGACACTGAAGCTTTCTTT
few	TRBJ1-5	TRBV7-9	NA	CASRTNNQPQHF	TGTGCCAGCAGGACAAACAATCAGCCCCAGCATTTT
NA	TRBJ2-1	TRBV12-3/TRBV12-4	TRBD1	CASSLGTGREQFF	TGTGCCAGCAGTTTAGGGACAGGTCGTGAGCAGTTCTTC
NA	TRBJ2-1	TRBV7-2	TRBD2	CASSFTSGAPYNEQFF	TGTGCCAGCAGCTTTACTAGCGGGGCCCCCTACAATGAGCAGTTCTTC
NA	TRBJ1-1	TRBV19	NA	CASSMIRQLNTEAFF	TGTGCCAGTAGTATGATCCGACAGTTGAACACTGAAGCTTTCTTT
NA	TRBJ1-4	TRBV4-1	NA	CASSQAGLTNEKLFF	TGCGCCAGCAGCCAAGCAGGGTTAACTAATGAAAAACTGTTTTTT
NA	TRBJ2-1	TRBV2	NA	CASSGRGLSYNEQFF	TGTGCCAGCAGTGGAAGGGGCCTCTCCTACAATGAGCAGTTCTTC
few	TRBJ1-3	TRBV10-3	TRBD1	CAGGGPFSGNTIYF	TGTGCCGGAGGGGGCCCTTTCTCTGGAAACACCATATATTTT
few	TRBJ1-3	TRBV5-5	NA	CASSLQGSGNTIYF	TGTGCCAGCAGCTTACAGGGCTCTGGAAACACCATATATTTT
NA	TRBJ2-1	TRBV21-1	NA	CASSSRDRGPNEQFF	TGTGCCAGCAGCTCCCGGGACAGGGGTCCCAATGAGCAGTTCTTC
few	TRBJ1-3	TRBV27	NA	CASETGHSGNTIYF	TGTGCCAGCGAAACAGGGCACTCTGGAAACACCATATATTTT
few	TRBJ1-5	TRBV2	NA	CASSVGGNQPQHF	TGTGCCAGCAGTGTGGGAGGTAATCAGCCCCAGCATTTT
NA	TRBJ2-3	TRBV30	TRBD1	CAWSGDRGTDTQYF	TGTGCCTGGAGTGGGGACAGGGGCACAGATACGCAGTATTTT
NA	TRBJ1-4	TRBV9	TRBD1	CASSVGGTGDEKLFF	TGTGCCAGCAGCGTAGGCGGGACAGGGGATGAAAAACTGTTTTTT
NA	TRBJ1-6	TRBV7-6	NA	CASSLTGGRGPTNSPLHF	TGTGCCAGCAGCTTAACGGGGGGCAGGGGTCCGACTAATTCACCCCTCCACTTT
few	TRBJ1-4	TRBV20-1	NA	CSARPGLSFGF	TGCAGTGCTAGACCGGGACTGTCTTTTGGGTTT